The sequence of this T cell receptor beta chain was determined in a study of cytomegalovirus exposure and HLA in healthy donors. Use of 60 Vbeta and 13 Jbeta primers characterized the PCR. Sequencing was performed with immunoSEQ multiplex PCR; in TCRdb, only in-frame clones are kept and a portion is missing. The sample has 70,000 or so clones, roughly nine tenths seen once; the top ten hold about an eighth. V lost 3 bases to trimming and J lost 1 base, with 18 bases between them. The CDR3 spans 17 residues. Germline CDR1 SGHAT, CDR2 FQNNGV. As to this clone: What it binds is unknown.

Broader study findings: In a later analysis, V- and J-gene trimming of beta chains associated with a DCLRE1C missense variant, replicated independently. Indistinguishable V segments, including TRBV6-2 and TRBV6-3, were excluded. There was a cluster of highly shared sequence variants that was likely a sequencing artifact.

Sample: PBMCs. The origin of this receptor is a woman between 25 and 40 years old in good health and CMV-seropositive. The chain has TRBV11-2 and TRBJ1-1; maybe TRBD1 (5 bases). For the CDR3, the DNA is TGTGCCAGCAGCTTGAGGTCTCCGGGGGTCGAGAACACTGAAGCTTTCTTT. This codes for CASSLRSPGVENTEAFF. Full variable domain (remainder filled in from reference TRBV11-2 and TRBJ1-1): EAGVAQSPRYKIIEKRQSVAFWCNPISGHATLYWYQQILGQGPKLLIQFQNNGVVDDSQLPKDRFSAERLKGVDSTLKIQPAKLEDSAVYLCASSLRSPGVENTEAFFGQGTRLTVV.